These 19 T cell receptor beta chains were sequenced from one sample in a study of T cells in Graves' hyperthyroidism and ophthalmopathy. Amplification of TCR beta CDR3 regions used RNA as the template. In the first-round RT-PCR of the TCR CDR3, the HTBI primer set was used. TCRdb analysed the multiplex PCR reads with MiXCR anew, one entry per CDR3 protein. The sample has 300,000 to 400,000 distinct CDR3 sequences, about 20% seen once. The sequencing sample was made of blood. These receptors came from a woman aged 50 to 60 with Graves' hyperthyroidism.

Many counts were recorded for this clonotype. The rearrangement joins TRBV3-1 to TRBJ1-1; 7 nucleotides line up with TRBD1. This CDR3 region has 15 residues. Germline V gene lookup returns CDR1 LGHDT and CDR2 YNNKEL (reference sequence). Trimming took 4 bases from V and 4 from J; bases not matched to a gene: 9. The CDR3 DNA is TGTGCCAGCAGCCTACAGGGGATAGTCGGCACTGAAGCTTTCTTT. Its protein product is CASSLQGIVGTEAFF.

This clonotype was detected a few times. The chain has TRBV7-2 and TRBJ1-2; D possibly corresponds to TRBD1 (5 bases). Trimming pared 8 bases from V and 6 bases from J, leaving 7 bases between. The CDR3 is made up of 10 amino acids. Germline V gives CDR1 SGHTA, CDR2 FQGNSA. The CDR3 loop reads CASGADGYTF. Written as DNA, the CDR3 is TGTGCCAGCGGGGCGGATGGCTACACCTTC.

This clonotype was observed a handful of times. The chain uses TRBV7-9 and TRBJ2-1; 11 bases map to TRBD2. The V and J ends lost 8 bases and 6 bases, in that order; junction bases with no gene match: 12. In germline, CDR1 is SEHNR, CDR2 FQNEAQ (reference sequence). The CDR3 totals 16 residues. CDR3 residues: CASFPHSGGAVNEQFF. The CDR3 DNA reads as TGTGCCAGCTTCCCCCATAGCGGGGGGGCGGTCAATGAGCAGTTCTTC. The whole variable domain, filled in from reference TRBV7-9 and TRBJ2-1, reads DTGVSQNPRHKITKRGQNVTFRCDPISEHNRLYWYRQTLGQGPEFLTYFQNEAQLEKSRLLSDRFSAERPKGSFSTLEIQRTEQGDSAMYLCASFPHSGGAVNEQFFGPGTRLTVL.

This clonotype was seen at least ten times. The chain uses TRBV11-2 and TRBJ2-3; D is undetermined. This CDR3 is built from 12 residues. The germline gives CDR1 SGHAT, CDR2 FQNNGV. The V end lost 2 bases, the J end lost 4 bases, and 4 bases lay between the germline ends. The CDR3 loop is CASSLSADTQYF. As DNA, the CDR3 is TGTGCCAGCAGCTTAAGTGCAGATACGCAGTATTTT.

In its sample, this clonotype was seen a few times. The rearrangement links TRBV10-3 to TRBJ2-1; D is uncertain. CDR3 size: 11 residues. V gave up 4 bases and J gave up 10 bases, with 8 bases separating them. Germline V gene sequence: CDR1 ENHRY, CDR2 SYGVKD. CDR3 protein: CAISGQEEQFF. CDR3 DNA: TGTGCCATCAGTGGCCAAGAGGAGCAGTTCTTC.

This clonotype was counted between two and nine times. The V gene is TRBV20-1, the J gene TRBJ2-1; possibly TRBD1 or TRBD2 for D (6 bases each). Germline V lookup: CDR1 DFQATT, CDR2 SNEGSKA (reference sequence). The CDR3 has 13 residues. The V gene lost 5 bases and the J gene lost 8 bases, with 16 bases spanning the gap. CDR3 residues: CSAPTVGGHEQFF. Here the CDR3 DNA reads TGCAGTGCTCCAACCGTGGGGGGCCATGAGCAGTTCTTC.

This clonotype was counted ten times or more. The CDR3 here is CSVGTSGANVLTF. The DNA for the CDR3 is TGCAGCGTGGGGACTAGTGGGGCCAACGTCCTGACTTTC. The rearrangement links TRBV29-1 to TRBJ2-6; 8 positions agree with TRBD2. Germline CDR1 reads SQVTM; CDR2 reads ANQGSEA. This CDR3 spans 13 amino acids. The trim removed 6 bases at V and 3 bases at J, leaving 1 base unmatched.

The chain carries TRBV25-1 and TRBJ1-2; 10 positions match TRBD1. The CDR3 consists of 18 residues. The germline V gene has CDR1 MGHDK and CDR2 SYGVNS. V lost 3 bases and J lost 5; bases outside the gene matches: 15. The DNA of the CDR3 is TGTGCCAGCAGTGACACGAGACAGGGGGCGATACTCCATTATGGCTACACCTTC. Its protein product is CASSDTRQGAILHYGYTF.

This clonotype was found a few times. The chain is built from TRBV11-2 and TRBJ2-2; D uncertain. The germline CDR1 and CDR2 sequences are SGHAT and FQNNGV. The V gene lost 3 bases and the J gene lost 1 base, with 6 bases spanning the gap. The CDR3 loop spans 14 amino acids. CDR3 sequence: CASSLAQNTGELFF. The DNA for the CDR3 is TGTGCCAGCAGCTTGGCACAGAACACCGGGGAGCTGTTTTTT.

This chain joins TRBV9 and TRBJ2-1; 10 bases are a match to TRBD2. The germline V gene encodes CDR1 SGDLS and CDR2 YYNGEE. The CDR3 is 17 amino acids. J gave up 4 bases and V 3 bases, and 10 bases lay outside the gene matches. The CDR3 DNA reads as TGTGCCAGCAGCGCATCAACCGGGACTAGCGTTTACAATGAGCAGTTCTTC. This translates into CASSASTGTSVYNEQFF.

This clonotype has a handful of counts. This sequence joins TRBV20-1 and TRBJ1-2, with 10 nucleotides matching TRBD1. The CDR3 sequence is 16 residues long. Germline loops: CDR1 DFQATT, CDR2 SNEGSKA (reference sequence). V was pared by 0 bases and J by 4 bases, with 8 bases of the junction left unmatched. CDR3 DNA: TGCAGTGCTAGAGATTTGCGGGACAGGGGCACCTATGGCTACACCTTC. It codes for CSARDLRDRGTYGYTF.

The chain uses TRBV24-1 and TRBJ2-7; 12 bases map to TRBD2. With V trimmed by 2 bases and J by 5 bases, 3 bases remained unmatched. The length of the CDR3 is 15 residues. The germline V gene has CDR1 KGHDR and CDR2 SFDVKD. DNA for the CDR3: TGTGCCACCAGTGATTCTCTAGCGGGAGGGAACGAGCAGTACTTC. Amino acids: CATSDSLAGGNEQYF.

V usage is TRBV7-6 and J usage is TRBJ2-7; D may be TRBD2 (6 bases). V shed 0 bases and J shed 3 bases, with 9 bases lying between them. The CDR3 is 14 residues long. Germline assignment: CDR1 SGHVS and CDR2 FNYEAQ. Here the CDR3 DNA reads TGTGCCAGCAGCTTAGCAGGGGAGGACTACGAGCAGTACTTC. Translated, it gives CASSLAGEDYEQYF.

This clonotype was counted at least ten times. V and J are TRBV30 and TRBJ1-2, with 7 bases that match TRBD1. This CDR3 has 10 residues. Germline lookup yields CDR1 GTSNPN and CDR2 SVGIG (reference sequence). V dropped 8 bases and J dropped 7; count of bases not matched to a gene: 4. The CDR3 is CATGEAGYTF. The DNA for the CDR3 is TGTGCCACAGGGGAGGCTGGCTACACCTTC. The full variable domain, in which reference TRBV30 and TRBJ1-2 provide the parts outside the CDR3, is SQTIHQWPATLVQPVGSPLSLECTVEGTSNPNLYWYRQAAGRGLQLLFYSVGIGQISSEVPQNLSASRPQDRQFILSSKKLLLSDSGFYLCATGEAGYTFGSGTRLTVV.

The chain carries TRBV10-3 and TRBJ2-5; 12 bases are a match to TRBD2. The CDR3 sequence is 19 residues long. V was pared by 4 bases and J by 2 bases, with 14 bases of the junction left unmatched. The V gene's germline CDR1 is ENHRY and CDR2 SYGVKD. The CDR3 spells CAISGSSSGGAISQETQYF. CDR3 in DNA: TGTGCCATCAGTGGTTCGTCTAGCGGGGGGGCAATCTCTCAAGAGACCCAGTACTTC.

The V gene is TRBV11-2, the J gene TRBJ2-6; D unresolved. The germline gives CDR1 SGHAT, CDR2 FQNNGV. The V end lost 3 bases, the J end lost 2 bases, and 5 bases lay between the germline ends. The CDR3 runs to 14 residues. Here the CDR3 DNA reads TGTGCCAGCAGCTTTATGACTGGGGCCAACGTCCTGACTTTC. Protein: CASSFMTGANVLTF.

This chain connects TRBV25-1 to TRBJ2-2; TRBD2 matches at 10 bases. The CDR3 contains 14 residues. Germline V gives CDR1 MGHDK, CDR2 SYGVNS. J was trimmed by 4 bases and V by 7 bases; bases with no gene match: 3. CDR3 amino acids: CASNPSGGTGELFF. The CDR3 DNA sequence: TGTGCCAGCAACCCTAGCGGGGGCACCGGGGAGCTGTTTTTT.

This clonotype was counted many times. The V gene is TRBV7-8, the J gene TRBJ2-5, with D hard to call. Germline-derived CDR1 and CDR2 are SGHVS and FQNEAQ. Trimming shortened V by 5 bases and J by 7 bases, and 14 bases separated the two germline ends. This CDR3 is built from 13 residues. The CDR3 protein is CASSPSIGGTQYF. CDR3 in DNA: TGTGCCAGCAGCCCCTCCATAGGTGGGACCCAGTACTTC. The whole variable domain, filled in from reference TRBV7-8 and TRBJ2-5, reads GAGVSQSPRYKVAKRGQDVALRCDPISGHVSLFWYQQALGQGPEFLTYFQNEAQLDKSGLPSDRFFAERPEGSVSTLKIQRTQQEDSAVYLCASSPSIGGTQYFGPGTRLLVL.

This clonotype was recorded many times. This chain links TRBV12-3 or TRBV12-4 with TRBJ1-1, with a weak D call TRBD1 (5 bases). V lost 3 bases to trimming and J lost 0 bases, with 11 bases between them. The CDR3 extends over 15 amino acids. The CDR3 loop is CASSFQPRVNTEAFF. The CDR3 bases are TGTGCCAGCAGTTTTCAGCCCAGGGTGAACACTGAAGCTTTCTTT.